The rows below give T cell receptor beta chains drawn from one sample of a study of graft-versus-host responses after intestinal transplantation. These receptors' antigens are unknown. The method was immunoSEQ multiplex PCR; TCRdb's version includes in-frame clones alone and lacks a portion of them. The table includes about 88,000 clones, roughly 92% detected once. The sample was unstimulated CD4+ T cells sorted from spleen or lymph node cells, taken before intestinal transplant. The receptors shown here come from a human donor who received an intestinal transplant. Both conserved end residues are part of each CDR3. Fields, in order: D gene, clone size, CDR3 length, J gene, V gene, CDR3 protein, CDR3 DNA. The D gene is left open where the match is weak. Where a row states a size, it is once, few, many or the class of an expanded clone; other rows omit it.

D: .
size: .
length: 14
J: TRBJ2-1
V: TRBV18
CDR3: CASSPNNLGDEQFF
DNA: TGTGCCAGCTCACCAAACAACTTGGGTGATGAGCAGTTCTTC

D: TRBD2
size: .
length: 16
J: TRBJ2-7
V: TRBV9
CDR3: CASSPAPSGSTHEQYF
DNA: TGTGCCAGCAGCCCAGCCCCTAGCGGGAGTACGCACGAGCAGTACTTC

D: .
size: .
length: 16
J: TRBJ1-6
V: TRBV27
CDR3: CASSTPQGLKNSPLHF
DNA: TGTGCCAGCAGCACCCCCCAGGGCCTTAAAAATTCACCCCTCCACTTT

D: TRBD2
size: .
length: 16
J: TRBJ2-7
V: TRBV27
CDR3: CASSRGTSGRGYEQYF
DNA: TGTGCCAGCAGCCGGGGGACTAGCGGGAGAGGGTACGAGCAGTACTTC

D: .
size: once
length: 16
J: TRBJ1-5
V: TRBV4-1
CDR3: CASSQVQEGGNQPQHF
DNA: TGCGCCAGCAGCCAAGTTCAGGAAGGAGGCAATCAGCCCCAGCATTTT

D: .
size: .
length: 15
J: TRBJ2-4
V: TRBV19
CDR3: CASSIAGVSKNIQYF
DNA: TGTGCCAGTAGTATCGCCGGGGTATCCAAAAACATTCAGTACTTC

D: .
size: .
length: 14
J: TRBJ1-1
V: TRBV29-1
CDR3: CSGHPGLMNTEAFF
DNA: TGCAGCGGCCACCCGGGACTCATGAACACTGAAGCTTTCTTT

D: .
size: .
length: 13
J: TRBJ2-7
V: TRBV12-5
CDR3: CASGLKSPYEQYF
DNA: TGTGCTAGTGGTTTGAAAAGTCCCTACGAGCAGTACTTC

D: TRBD1
size: .
length: 13
J: TRBJ1-4
V: TRBV5-1
CDR3: CASRDGQAGKLFF
DNA: TGTGCCAGCAGAGACGGACAGGCGGGTAAACTGTTTTTT

D: TRBD1
size: .
length: 14
J: TRBJ2-3
V: TRBV30
CDR3: CAWSVRGGRDTQYF
DNA: TGTGCCTGGAGTGTACGAGGGGGCAGAGATACGCAGTATTTT

D: .
size: .
length: 13
J: TRBJ2-7
V: TRBV28
CDR3: CASRGIGAYEQYF
DNA: TGTGCCAGCAGGGGGATTGGGGCCTACGAGCAGTACTTC

D: .
size: .
length: 17
J: TRBJ2-1
V: TRBV28
CDR3: CASSISFGGASYNEQFF
DNA: TGTGCCAGCAGTATTTCGTTTGGTGGTGCCTCCTACAATGAGCAGTTCTTC

D: .
size: .
length: 15
J: TRBJ2-7
V: TRBV10-3
CDR3: CAISDPGQRTYEQYF
DNA: TGTGCCATCAGTGACCCAGGACAGCGAACCTACGAGCAGTACTTC

D: TRBD1
size: .
length: 14
J: TRBJ2-5
V: TRBV29-1
CDR3: CSGINTGGGETQYF
DNA: TGCAGCGGTATCAACACAGGGGGTGGAGAGACCCAGTACTTC

D: TRBD1
size: once
length: 13
J: TRBJ1-2
V: TRBV6-5
CDR3: CASAGAGGYGYTF
DNA: TGTGCCAGTGCGGGGGCAGGGGGCTATGGCTACACCTTC

D: TRBD1
size: .
length: 15
J: TRBJ1-1
V: TRBV6-1
CDR3: CASSPPRGSGTEAFF
DNA: TGTGCCAGCAGTCCCCCCAGGGGGTCTGGCACTGAAGCTTTCTTT

D: .
size: .
length: 15
J: TRBJ1-4
V: TRBV6-6
CDR3: CASTPQGALNEKLFF
DNA: TGTGCCAGCACCCCCCAGGGCGCCCTTAATGAAAAACTGTTTTTT

D: .
size: .
length: 11
J: TRBJ1-4
V: TRBV6-1
CDR3: CASSEDVGLFF
DNA: TGTGCCAGCAGTGAAGACGTAGGTCTGTTTTTT

D: TRBD2
size: .
length: 15
J: TRBJ2-7
V: TRBV19
CDR3: CASSIATSGSYEQYF
DNA: TGTGCCAGTAGTATAGCAACTAGCGGGAGTTACGAGCAGTACTTC

D: .
size: .
length: 10
J: TRBJ2-1
V: TRBV20-1
CDR3: CSAGYNEQFF
DNA: TGCAGTGCAGGGTACAATGAGCAGTTCTTC

D: .
size: .
length: 14
J: TRBJ1-5
V: TRBV6-1
CDR3: CASSDAAGNQPQHF
DNA: TGTGCCAGCAGTGACGCAGCGGGCAATCAGCCCCAGCATTTT

D: .
size: .
length: 12
J: TRBJ2-3
V: TRBV5-1
CDR3: CASSLAADTQYF
DNA: TGCGCCAGCAGCTTGGCAGCGGATACGCAGTATTTT

D: TRBD2
size: few
length: 14
J: TRBJ2-7
V: TRBV5-1
CDR3: CASSAAGGAYEQYF
DNA: TGCGCCAGCAGCGCAGCGGGGGGGGCCTACGAGCAGTACTTC

D: .
size: .
length: 14
J: TRBJ1-1
V: TRBV19
CDR3: CASSPPGQRSEAFF
DNA: TGTGCCAGTAGTCCTCCGGGACAAAGGTCTGAAGCTTTCTTT

D: .
size: .
length: 13
J: TRBJ1-2
V: TRBV29-1
CDR3: CSVEGVSPMGYTF
DNA: TGCAGCGTTGAAGGGGTTAGTCCTATGGGCTACACCTTC

D: .
size: .
length: 14
J: TRBJ2-7
V: TRBV28
CDR3: CASNSPGQIYEQYF
DNA: TGTGCCAGCAATTCCCCGGGGCAAATTTACGAGCAGTACTTC

D: .
size: .
length: 13
J: TRBJ1-5
V: TRBV27
CDR3: CASSYTNNQPQHF
DNA: TGTGCCAGCAGCTACACTAACAATCAGCCCCAGCATTTT

D: .
size: few
length: 14
J: TRBJ2-3
V: TRBV7-2
CDR3: CASSFFLDTDTQYF
DNA: TGTGCCAGCAGCTTTTTTCTAGATACAGATACGCAGTATTTT

D: .
size: .
length: 15
J: TRBJ2-1
V: TRBV5-1
CDR3: CASSLVQITYNEQFF
DNA: TGCGCCAGCAGCTTGGTACAGATAACGTACAATGAGCAGTTCTTC

D: .
size: .
length: 17
J: TRBJ2-7
V: TRBV21-1
CDR3: CASSKACGIRASYEQYF
DNA: TGTGCCAGCAGCAAAGCTTGCGGGATTAGGGCCTCCTACGAGCAGTACTTC

D: TRBD2
size: .
length: 15
J: TRBJ2-1
V: TRBV19
CDR3: CASSRLAGPYNEQFF
DNA: TGTGCCAGTAGTCGACTAGCGGGACCCTACAATGAGCAGTTCTTC

D: TRBD2
size: .
length: 16
J: TRBJ2-1
V: TRBV5-1
CDR3: CASSTFTSGRVNEQFF
DNA: TGCGCCAGCAGCACCTTCACTAGCGGGAGGGTTAATGAGCAGTTCTTC

D: .
size: .
length: 22
J: TRBJ2-1
V: TRBV21-1
CDR3: CASSKGKVGLAGGCLLDNEQFF
DNA: TGTGCCAGCAGCAAAGGAAAGGTAGGACTAGCGGGAGGATGTCTGCTCGACAATGAGCAGTTCTTC

D: TRBD2
size: few
length: 15
J: TRBJ2-5
V: TRBV9
CDR3: CASSVGREREETQYF
DNA: TGTGCCAGCAGCGTAGGGCGGGAGAGGGAAGAGACCCAGTACTTC

D: .
size: .
length: 11
J: TRBJ2-1
V: TRBV4-2
CDR3: CASGRYNEQFF
DNA: TGTGCCAGCGGCCGGTACAATGAGCAGTTCTTC

D: TRBD1
size: .
length: 16
J: TRBJ2-7
V: TRBV27
CDR3: CASSLKGTGGSYEQYF
DNA: TGTGCCAGCAGTTTAAAGGGGACAGGGGGCTCCTACGAGCAGTACTTC

D: .
size: .
length: 18
J: TRBJ2-3
V: TRBV7-8
CDR3: CASSLTLGPGGRTDTQYF
DNA: TGTGCCAGCAGCTTAACTCTTGGTCCCGGTGGGCGCACAGATACGCAGTATTTT

D: .
size: .
length: 14
J: TRBJ1-5
V: TRBV7-2
CDR3: CASSYRVGNQPQHF
DNA: TGTGCCAGCAGCTACAGGGTTGGCAATCAGCCCCAGCATTTT

D: TRBD1
size: once
length: 15
J: TRBJ1-2
V: TRBV6-5
CDR3: CASSLTGTGAYGYTF
DNA: TGTGCCAGCAGTTTAACCGGGACAGGGGCCTATGGCTACACCTTC

D: .
size: .
length: 15
J: TRBJ2-7
V: TRBV5-5
CDR3: CASSLGPGVPYEQYF
DNA: TGTGCCAGCAGCTTGGGGCCGGGGGTCCCATACGAGCAGTACTTC

D: .
size: once
length: 13
J: TRBJ2-7
V: TRBV27
CDR3: CASSFRDTYEQYF
DNA: TGTGCCAGCAGTTTTCGGGACACCTACGAGCAGTACTTC

D: TRBD2
size: .
length: 15
J: TRBJ2-2
V: TRBV2
CDR3: CASRITSVNTGELFF
DNA: TGTGCCAGCAGAATCACTAGCGTGAACACCGGGGAGCTGTTTTTT

D: .
size: .
length: 13
J: TRBJ2-7
V: TRBV18
CDR3: CASSPYTSYEQYF
DNA: TGTGCCAGCTCACCTTATACCTCCTACGAGCAGTACTTC

D: TRBD1
size: .
length: 14
J: TRBJ1-6
V: TRBV27
CDR3: CASSLRQGNSPLHF
DNA: TGTGCCAGCAGTTTAAGACAGGGTAACTCACCCCTCCACTTT

D: TRBD2
size: .
length: 15
J: TRBJ2-3
V: TRBV10-3
CDR3: CAIGGLGLSTDTQYF
DNA: TGTGCCATCGGAGGACTAGGCCTTAGCACAGATACGCAGTATTTT

D: .
size: few
length: 13
J: TRBJ1-5
V: TRBV2
CDR3: CASGRSSNQPQHF
DNA: TGTGCCAGCGGGCGATCTAGCAATCAGCCCCAGCATTTT